This TCR beta chain is from a study of cytomegalovirus exposure and HLA in healthy donors. The study, taken as a whole, reports: Cytomegalovirus association was listed for 150 to 200 TCR beta chains.

Of note for this clone: The antigen remains undetermined.

PCR used 60 Vbeta primers and 13 Jbeta primers. This table comes from immunoSEQ multiplex PCR, and its TCRdb copy is limited to in-frame clones, with some not included. The sample consists of about 170,000 clones, roughly 70% of them appearing once. The source is a woman aged 18-29 years in good health and CMV-seropositive. Sequencing input: PBMCs.

The CDR3 region is CAGGGATGTEKLFF. Written as DNA, the CDR3 is TGTGCTGGAGGGGGCGCGACTGGTACTGAAAAACTGTTTTTT. The J gene is TRBJ1-4, the V gene TRBV19; 7 positions agree with TRBD1. The CDR3 has 14 residues. Germline V gene lookup returns CDR1 LNHDA and CDR2 SQIVND (reference sequence).